The source of this T cell receptor (beta chain) is a study of cytotoxic CD8 clonotypes in ibrutinib-treated CLL. Study-wide results and limits: Baseline clonality exceeded age-matched healthy donors and tracked circulating CD8+ T-cell counts.

Assay used: immunoSEQ multiplex PCR; TCRdb lists only in-frame clones, some missing. The sample consists of approximately 140,000 clones, approximately 90% of them appearing once. In regard to this clone: Antigen specificity is unknown.

CDR1 is SGDLS, CDR2 YYNGEE, per germline. After removal of 3 bases from V and 3 bases from J, the junction contained 6 bases not matched to a gene. The CDR3 spans 15 residues. This specimen consisted of PBMCs, obtained after 12 months of ibrutinib treatment. The V and J genes are TRBV9 and TRBJ1-1; 9 bases map to TRBD1. The sequence derives from a human donor with chronic lymphocytic leukemia. The CDR3 here is CASSERDRDDTEAFF. DNA of the CDR3: TGTGCCAGCAGCGAGCGGGACAGGGATGACACTGAAGCTTTCTTT.